This T cell receptor (beta chain) comes out of a study of cytomegalovirus exposure and HLA in healthy donors. Broader study findings: Common viral pathogens (according to a later analysis) appeared linked to several of the most significant clusters. A later analysis showed TCR association rates differing by HLA locus, peaking at DRB1 and lowest at HLA-C.

PCR used 60 Vbeta primers and 13 Jbeta primers. Method: immunoSEQ multiplex PCR; TCRdb's copy keeps in-frame clones and lacks some. The sample consists of 200,000 to 300,000 clones, over 80% of them appearing once. Germline CDR1 and CDR2: GTSNPN and SVGIG (reference sequence). Trimming cost V 4 bases and J 6 bases, with 9 bases left between them. The CDR3 spans 11 residues. Concerning this clone: The antigen is not known.

The clonotype was recovered from a woman in her thirties or forties in good health and CMV-seropositive. Sequencing was performed on PBMCs. The V call is TRBV30, the J call TRBJ1-1; D is ambiguous. The chain's CDR3 is CAWNGEAEAFF. The CDR3 DNA follows: TGTGCCTGGAACGGTGAAGCTGAAGCTTTCTTT.